This T cell receptor (beta chain) derives from a study of blood T cell repertoires in COVID-19. The cohort comprised adults aged roughly 18 to 90 years residing in about two dozen US areas. Allocation to cohorts depended on clinical history reported by the participants. Study processing details: Nucleated cell counts were estimated from reference gene primer amplification. Libraries were prepared by immunoSEQ multiplex PCR; TCRdb keeps only in-frame clonotypes and omits some of them. V and J calls and clone size are as listed in that table; D and trimming were resolved from the DNA. This table holds 250,000 to 350,000 clones, 85% to 90% found once. CDR3 length: 15 residues. J was trimmed by 3 bases and V by 1 base; bases with no gene match: 2. Germline V CDR1 and CDR2: ENHRY, SYGVKD.

The receptor comes from a woman in her fifties or sixties who had been exposed to COVID-19. The rearrangement joins TRBV10-3 to TRBJ2-3; 9 bases agree with TRBD2. The sequencing input was PBMCs or T cells enriched from blood (not recorded which). As DNA, the CDR3 is TGTGCCATCAGTGAGTTAGCGGGGGATACAGATACGCAGTATTTT. This sequence encodes CAISELAGDTDTQYF.